Below, 27 T cell receptor beta chains from the same sample are listed, as sequenced in a study of blood T cell repertoires in COVID-19. TCRdb's copy holds only in-frame clones and misses some; the assay was immunoSEQ multiplex PCR. Among about 260,000 clones listed, around 87% were seen once. Sequencing input: peripheral blood. Receptors were obtained from a woman aged 55-69 years with COVID-19, enrolled during active disease.

V gene TRBV9 combines with J gene TRBJ1-3; no clear D gene. Germline lookup yields CDR1 SGDLS and CDR2 YYNGEE. The CDR3 is 15 residues long. Trimming removed 0 bases at V and 2 bases at J, with 9 bases between. CDR3 protein: CASSVDPGTGNTIYF. Here the CDR3 DNA reads TGTGCCAGCAGCGTAGACCCAGGCACTGGAAACACCATATATTTT.

The CDR3 bases are TGCGCCAGCAGAAGACTAGCGGAGCGATCTTACAATGAGCAGTTCTTC. As protein: CASRRLAERSYNEQFF. The chain has TRBV5-1 and TRBJ2-1, with 9 bases matching TRBD2. V gave up 5 bases and J gave up 4 bases; unmatched junction bases: 10. The length of the CDR3 is 16 residues. Germline V gives CDR1 SGHRS, CDR2 YFSETQ.

The chain is built from TRBV2 and TRBJ1-2; 8 bases are a match to TRBD1. The germline V gene encodes CDR1 SNHLY and CDR2 FYNNEI. With 4 bases clipped from V and 4 bases from J, the junction kept 5 bases outside the gene matches. This CDR3 region has 14 residues. In nucleotides, the CDR3 is TGTGCCAGCAGTGTCCAGGGGGCAGGCTATGGCTACACCTTC. Translated, it gives CASSVQGAGYGYTF. Using reference TRBV2 and TRBJ1-2 for the parts outside the CDR3, the full variable domain is EPEVTQTPSHQVTQMGQEVILRCVPISNHLYFYWYRQILGQKVEFLVSFYNNEISEKSEIFDDQFSVERPDGSNFTLKIRSTKLEDSAMYFCASSVQGAGYGYTFGSGTRLTVV.

The chain carries TRBV6-5 and TRBJ2-7, with 10 bases identical to TRBD2. The germline gives CDR1 MNHEY, CDR2 SVGAGI. J gave up 2 bases and V 8 bases, and 3 bases lay outside the gene matches. This CDR3 has 13 residues. For the CDR3, the DNA is TGTGCCAGCTCACTAGCGGGAACCTACGAGCAGTACTTC. As protein: CASSLAGTYEQYF.

Details on this clone: Other DNA sequences in the same sample also yield this CDR3. The genes are TRBV27 and TRBJ1-5; D uncertain. V lost 2 bases and J 0 bases, leaving 5 bases between the germline ends. The CDR3 length is 14 residues. Germline V gives CDR1 MNHEY, CDR2 SMNVEV (reference sequence). The CDR3: CASSLAGSNQPQHF. As DNA, the CDR3 is TGTGCCAGCAGTTTAGCGGGTAGCAATCAGCCCCAGCATTTT.

This clone was counted once. This chain links TRBV3-1 (or the pseudogene TRBV3-2) with TRBJ1-2; D call uncertain. Per germline, CDR1 LGHDT and CDR2 YNNKEL (reference sequence). V gave up 3 bases and J gave up 3 bases, with 14 bases separating them. The CDR3 spans 15 residues. The CDR3 bases are TGTGCCAGCAGCCAGGGAAGCGGTTCGCACTATGGCTACACCTTC. Encoded protein: CASSQGSGSHYGYTF.

V is TRBV19 and J is TRBJ1-5; D is ambiguous. The CDR3 length is 13 residues. CDR1 and CDR2 (germline): LNHDA, SQIVND (reference sequence). Trimming took off 2 bases at V and 10 bases at J, with 12 bases between the two ends. The CDR3 spells CASSISQLGPQHF. In DNA form, the CDR3 reads TGTGCCAGTAGTATATCACAGTTGGGTCCCCAGCATTTT.

The chain couples TRBV5-1 to TRBJ2-1, with D perhaps TRBD2 (5 bases). Germline CDR1 and CDR2: SGHRS and YFSETQ. Trimming removed 0 bases from V and 5 bases from J, with 12 bases in between. CDR3 length: 15 residues. The CDR3 bases are TGCGCCAGCAGCTTGGGGACTGTCCCGGACAATGAGCAGTTCTTC. Translation: CASSLGTVPDNEQFF.

J is TRBJ2-1 and V is TRBV7-9; weak D call: TRBD1 (7 bases). Looked up from germline, CDR1 is SEHNR and CDR2 is FQNEAQ (reference sequence). The CDR3 has 14 amino acids. The V end lost 1 base, the J end lost 9 bases, and 13 bases lay between the germline ends. CDR3 in DNA: TGTGCCAGCAGCTTAGTCCAGGGGGGAAGTGAGCAGTTCTTC. The encoded protein is CASSLVQGGSEQFF.

This clone was counted ten times or more. The chain uses TRBV7-9 and TRBJ2-5; weak D call: TRBD2 (5 bases). The V end lost 3 bases, the J end lost 4 bases, and 21 bases lay between the germline ends. The CDR3 runs 17 residues. Germline lookup yields CDR1 SEHNR and CDR2 FQNEAQ (reference sequence). The DNA for the CDR3 is TGTGCCAGCAGCTTCAGAGGGCCCCTCGAAGTAGCAGAGACCCAGTACTTC. Translation gives CASSFRGPLEVAETQYF.

This clone was recorded at least ten times. The J gene is TRBJ1-1, the V gene TRBV28; a weak D match, TRBD1 (6 bases). Trimming took off 6 bases at V and 4 bases at J, with 15 bases between the two ends. The CDR3 has 14 residues. The germline V gene has CDR1 MDHEN and CDR2 SYDVKM. The CDR3 nucleotides are TGTGCCAGCAGCACAGGGCTTGGTTTCACTGAAGCTTTCTTT. It encodes CASSTGLGFTEAFF.

The chain combines TRBV4-2 with TRBJ1-1, with D uncertain. CDR3 size: 15 residues. With 2 bases removed from V and 0 bases from J, the gap between germline ends came to 10 bases. Germline CDR1 LGHNA, CDR2 YNFKEQ. DNA of the CDR3: TGTGCCAGCAGCCAACCTCCAGGCCTGAACACTGAAGCTTTCTTT. Amino acid sequence: CASSQPPGLNTEAFF.

The CDR3 DNA follows: TGTGCCAGCTCAATCCCTAGCGGTGTAACCCAGTACTTC. Translating gives CASSIPSGVTQYF. The V and J genes are TRBV18 and TRBJ2-5, with 7 bases matching TRBD2. There are 13 residues in the CDR3. From germline, CDR1 is KGHSH and CDR2 LQKENI. V dropped 5 bases and J dropped 8; count of bases not matched to a gene: 8.

This clone was found a few times. This rearrangement joins TRBV15 to TRBJ1-5; weak D call: TRBD1 (5 bases). The CDR3 sequence is 16 residues long. The germline V gene encodes CDR1 LNHNV and CDR2 YYDKDF (reference sequence). Between the trimmed V and J ends, which lost 3 bases and 0 bases, there was a span of 12 bases. In DNA form, the CDR3 reads TGTGCCACCAGCAGGGGGCGGAGCCATAGCAATCAGCCCCAGCATTTT. Amino acids: CATSRGRSHSNQPQHF.

The chain is built from TRBV30 and TRBJ1-2; D gene unclear. Looked up from germline, CDR1 is GTSNPN and CDR2 is SVGIG (reference sequence). The CDR3 covers 14 residues. The V end lost 3 bases, the J end lost 8 bases, and 19 bases lay between the germline ends. CDR3 nucleotide sequence: TGTGCCTGGAGGAGGAGGACCACAACCCGGGGCTACACCTTC. Protein: CAWRRRTTTRGYTF.

The chain carries TRBV4-3 and TRBJ1-1; D is unclear. CDR3 size: 15 residues. The germline V gene has CDR1 LGHNA and CDR2 YSLEER. The V end was cut by 0 bases, the J end by 1 base, with 9 bases between. The CDR3: CASSQELARNTEAFF. CDR3 nucleotide sequence: TGCGCCAGCAGCCAAGAATTGGCAAGGAACACTGAAGCTTTCTTT.

As DNA, the CDR3 is TGTGCCAGCAGTCCCGGTTGGTACGAGCAGTACTTC. It translates to CASSPGWYEQYF. The chain is built from TRBV28 and TRBJ2-7, with no clear D. Germline CDR1 is MDHEN and CDR2 is SYDVKM. The CDR3 consists of 12 residues. V was shortened by 5 bases and J by 4 bases, with 9 bases between the two germline ends.

V and J are TRBV7-3 and TRBJ2-1, with TRBD2 matching 8 bases. The CDR3 sequence is 17 residues long. Germline loops: CDR1 SGHTA, CDR2 FQGTGA. V gave up 2 bases and J gave up 9 bases; unmatched junction bases: 15. The CDR3 sequence: CASSLGATVGREGEQFF. The CDR3 DNA sequence: TGTGCCAGCAGCTTAGGGGCCACAGTCGGACGGGAGGGTGAGCAGTTCTTC.

V gene TRBV7-2 combines with J gene TRBJ1-6; unclear D gene. Germline lookup yields CDR1 SGHTA and CDR2 FQGNSA. The ends were cut back, 5 bases at V and 0 bases at J, with 11 bases in the middle. This CDR3 is built from 16 residues. CDR3 in amino acids: CASSPLGLSYNSPLHF. DNA of the CDR3: TGTGCCAGCAGCCCCCTAGGCCTCTCCTATAATTCACCCCTCCACTTT.

The chain couples TRBV10-3 to TRBJ2-7, with 8 bases fitting TRBD1. The CDR3 is 12 residues long. The V gene end was trimmed by 6 bases and the J gene end by 6 bases; junction bases not matched to a gene: 4. In germline, CDR1 is ENHRY, CDR2 SYGVKD. DNA of the CDR3: TGTGCCATCAGCCAGGGGGCCGGCGAGCAGTACTTC. The encoded protein is CAISQGAGEQYF.

This chain connects TRBV19 to TRBJ2-3; TRBD2 matches 11 bases. V shed 5 bases, J shed 3 bases, and the junction held 7 bases outside the gene matches. In germline, CDR1 is LNHDA, CDR2 SQIVND (reference sequence). The CDR3 contains 16 residues. CDR3 residues: CASSASTSGSTDTQYF. As DNA, the CDR3 is TGTGCCAGTAGTGCATCTACTAGCGGGAGTACAGATACGCAGTATTTT.

The chain recombines TRBV7-2 with TRBJ1-1, with D possibly TRBD1 on 5 matching bases. V dropped 4 bases and J dropped 3 bases, with 18 bases sitting between them. Germline CDR1 is SGHTA and CDR2 is FQGNSA. The CDR3 totals 16 residues. The CDR3 sequence: CASSSPRQWGDTEAFF. CDR3 bases: TGTGCCAGCAGCTCCCCTCGCCAATGGGGGGACACTGAAGCTTTCTTT.

This chain connects TRBV6-5 to TRBJ1-1; unclear D gene. The CDR3 spans 13 residues. The germline gives CDR1 MNHEY, CDR2 SVGAGI. The V gene lost 7 bases and the J gene lost 9 bases, with 18 bases spanning the gap. The CDR3 loop is CASIPPMGSQAFF. CDR3 nucleotides: TGTGCCAGCATCCCCCCGATGGGCAGTCAAGCTTTCTTT.

The chain employs TRBV20-1 and TRBJ2-5; D not certain. Trimming removed 3 bases from V and 4 bases from J, with 18 bases in between. CDR1 DFQATT and CDR2 SNEGSKA come from the germline V gene (reference sequence). The CDR3 totals 15 residues. Here the CDR3 DNA reads TGCAGTGCTAGTTTTAGCCGAGTCGATGGAGAGACCCAGTACTTC. It codes for CSASFSRVDGETQYF.

V is TRBV20-1 and J is TRBJ1-2; 8 bases line up with TRBD1. The CDR3 length is 11 residues. The V gene's germline CDR1 is DFQATT and CDR2 SNEGSKA (reference sequence). The V gene end was trimmed by 5 bases and the J gene end by 8 bases; junction bases not matched to a gene: 4. The CDR3, as DNA: TGCAGTGCTGAGGGGACAGGCGGCTACACCTTC. Its protein is CSAEGTGGYTF.

This clone showed up just once. The chain has TRBV12-3 or TRBV12-4 and TRBJ2-1; weak D call: TRBD2 (6 bases). The V gene lost 6 bases and the J gene lost 12 bases, with 15 bases spanning the gap. This CDR3 is 12 amino acids long. CDR3 nucleotide sequence: TGTGCCAGCAGCCCGGGCGGGATAGTGCAGTTCTTC. Amino acid sequence: CASSPGGIVQFF.

CDR3 in amino acids: CASNPMTSGRAVTGELFF. The CDR3 DNA reads TGTGCCAGCAACCCAATGACTAGCGGGAGGGCCGTGACCGGGGAGCTGTTTTTT. The J gene is TRBJ2-2, the V gene TRBV27; 14 positions match TRBD2. J lost 5 bases, V lost 7 bases, and 12 bases had no gene match. The CDR3 length is 18 residues. Germline CDR1 MNHEY, CDR2 SMNVEV (reference sequence).